This T cell receptor beta chain was sequenced in a study of CD8+CD57+ T cells in acquired aplastic anemia. As for the study in general: Sorted CD4+ and CD8+ cells gave an average of around 3.3 ug of DNA. Whole-study results and caveats: Found in both controls and patients were approximately 31 CD8+ CDR3 sequences. Patients and controls had CD8+ Simpson's diversity values that were not significantly distinct.

Germline-derived CDR1 and CDR2 are SGHTA and FQGTGA. The CDR3 is 13 amino acids. The V and J ends lost 2 bases and 3 bases respectively, with 8 bases between them. This clonotype was found once. Antigen specificity is unknown. Genomic DNA was employed as the template in profiling TCR beta VDJ and CDR3. TCRdb re-analysed the reads in MiXCR, keeping a single row per CDR3 protein. The table records hundreds of thousands of distinct CDR3 sequences, 65% to 80% of them present only once. The chain carries TRBV7-3 and TRBJ2-7; a weak D match, TRBD2 (5 bases). Specimen: sorted CD4+, CD8+, or CD8+CD57+ T cells (not recorded which) from PBMCs. This sequence originates from a human donor in good health, serving as a control. The CDR3 reads CASSLARDYEQYV. CDR3 bases: TGTGCCAGCAGCTTAGCTCGGGACTACGAGCAGTACGTC.